A selection of T cell receptor beta chains follows, all from one sample in a study of blood T cell repertoires in COVID-19. TCRdb keeps only in-frame clones here, not all; method: immunoSEQ multiplex PCR. The table lists more than 350,000 clones, roughly 86% of them singletons. Sequenced input: peripheral blood. The receptors here all came from a woman in her thirties with COVID-19, enrolled during active disease. Each CDR3 is given with its conserved first and last residue. Fields, in order: CDR3 DNA, CDR3 protein, V gene, J gene, D gene, clone size. The D gene is left open where the match is weak. The size entry is marked missing in some rows and otherwise reads once, few, many or a size class.

CDR3nt: TGTGCCAGCAGCCAACTCTCCTACGAGCAGTACTTC
CDR3aa: CASSQLSYEQYF
v_gene: TRBV3-1/TRBV3-2
j_gene: TRBJ2-7
d_gene: .
abundance: .

CDR3nt: TGCAGTCAGGGTACGACCCCTGGAGTCACTGAAGCTTTCTTT
CDR3aa: CSQGTTPGVTEAFF
v_gene: TRBV29-1
j_gene: TRBJ1-1
d_gene: .
abundance: .

CDR3nt: TGCAGCGTTGGCGGCCAGGGGTTTGGCGGGGAGCTGTTTTTT
CDR3aa: CSVGGQGFGGELFF
v_gene: TRBV29-1
j_gene: TRBJ2-2
d_gene: .
abundance: .

CDR3nt: TGTGCCAGCTCACAGGGACAGGAGGAAGGCTACACCTTC
CDR3aa: CASSQGQEEGYTF
v_gene: TRBV18
j_gene: TRBJ1-2
d_gene: TRBD1
abundance: .

CDR3nt: TGTGCCAGCAGGGCAGGGTCGGACGAGCAGTACTTC
CDR3aa: CASRAGSDEQYF
v_gene: TRBV2
j_gene: TRBJ2-7
d_gene: .
abundance: .

CDR3nt: TGTGCCAGCAGCTTAACGAGGAATCAGCCCCAGCATTTT
CDR3aa: CASSLTRNQPQHF
v_gene: TRBV11-2
j_gene: TRBJ1-5
d_gene: .
abundance: .

CDR3nt: TGTGCCATCAACCGACTAGCGGGAGATAATGAGCAGTTCTTC
CDR3aa: CAINRLAGDNEQFF
v_gene: TRBV10-3
j_gene: TRBJ2-1
d_gene: TRBD2
abundance: few

CDR3nt: TGTGCCAGTCGACGCGGGGACAGGGGAAACATTCAGTACTTC
CDR3aa: CASRRGDRGNIQYF
v_gene: TRBV19
j_gene: TRBJ2-4
d_gene: TRBD1
abundance: .

CDR3nt: TGTGCCACCAAAACAGGGGGAATACAAGAGACCCAGTACTTC
CDR3aa: CATKTGGIQETQYF
v_gene: TRBV27
j_gene: TRBJ2-5
d_gene: TRBD1
abundance: .

CDR3nt: TGTGCCACCAGTGATCTAATAGCGGGAGCGGGGGGGGAGACCCAGTACTTC
CDR3aa: CATSDLIAGAGGETQYF
v_gene: TRBV24-1
j_gene: TRBJ2-5
d_gene: TRBD2
abundance: .

CDR3nt: TGTGCCAGCTCACCTACAGGGGGCACCTCTCTCGAGCAGTACTTC
CDR3aa: CASSPTGGTSLEQYF
v_gene: TRBV18
j_gene: TRBJ2-7
d_gene: TRBD1
abundance: .

CDR3nt: TGTGCCAGCTCACCACTGGACAGGGTAACCCACGAGCAGTACTTC
CDR3aa: CASSPLDRVTHEQYF
v_gene: TRBV18
j_gene: TRBJ2-7
d_gene: TRBD1
abundance: .

CDR3nt: TGTGCCAGCCAGACTAGCAACACGCAGTATTTT
CDR3aa: CASQTSNTQYF
v_gene: TRBV7-8
j_gene: TRBJ2-3
d_gene: TRBD2
abundance: .

CDR3nt: TGCGCCAGCAGCCAAGGGGACAGGGAAGGGCAGCCCCAGCATTTT
CDR3aa: CASSQGDREGQPQHF
v_gene: TRBV4-1
j_gene: TRBJ1-5
d_gene: TRBD1
abundance: few

CDR3nt: TGTGCCAGCAGTGAAGTTGCTAGCGGGAGCGTGACCCAGTACTTC
CDR3aa: CASSEVASGSVTQYF
v_gene: TRBV6-1
j_gene: TRBJ2-5
d_gene: TRBD2
abundance: .

CDR3nt: TGCGCCAGCAGCCAAGACGGGGGGAGCACGGTGAATACGCAGTATTTT
CDR3aa: CASSQDGGSTVNTQYF
v_gene: TRBV4-1
j_gene: TRBJ2-3
d_gene: TRBD2
abundance: .

CDR3nt: TGTGCCAGCAGTCCCCCCGGTCTTCGTCGGTCTGGGGCCAACGTCCTGACTTTC
CDR3aa: CASSPPGLRRSGANVLTF
v_gene: TRBV28
j_gene: TRBJ2-6
d_gene: .
abundance: .

CDR3nt: TGTGCCAGCAGTAGGACTAGCGGAGGCCTTCGGCAGTACTTC
CDR3aa: CASSRTSGGLRQYF
v_gene: TRBV2
j_gene: TRBJ2-7
d_gene: TRBD2
abundance: .

CDR3nt: TGTGCCAGCAGGGGTAGCGGGGTAGGTTACAATGAGCAGTTCTTC
CDR3aa: CASRGSGVGYNEQFF
v_gene: TRBV28
j_gene: TRBJ2-1
d_gene: TRBD2
abundance: .

CDR3nt: TGCAGCGTTGTAACGGACAGAGTGGGGAACACCATATATTTT
CDR3aa: CSVVTDRVGNTIYF
v_gene: TRBV29-1
j_gene: TRBJ1-3
d_gene: .
abundance: few

CDR3nt: TGCGCCAGCAGTGGTCAGCCCGGCGGGGCCCTCCACTTT
CDR3aa: CASSGQPGGALHF
v_gene: TRBV10-1
j_gene: TRBJ1-6
d_gene: .
abundance: few

CDR3nt: TGTGCCAGCAGCCTCCAACCAGGGGGAACCCCACTGAAACGCTCTGGAAACACCATATATTTT
CDR3aa: CASSLQPGGTPLKRSGNTIYF
v_gene: TRBV3-1/TRBV3-2
j_gene: TRBJ1-3
d_gene: TRBD1
abundance: .

CDR3nt: TGCGCCAGCAGCCCTGGGGACAGGCCTCGCACAGATACGCAGTATTTT
CDR3aa: CASSPGDRPRTDTQYF
v_gene: TRBV5-1
j_gene: TRBJ2-3
d_gene: TRBD1
abundance: .

CDR3nt: TGCGCCAGCAGCTTGGCTGGTTCGGGCACCGGGGAGCTGTTTTTT
CDR3aa: CASSLAGSGTGELFF
v_gene: TRBV5-1
j_gene: TRBJ2-2
d_gene: .
abundance: .

CDR3nt: TGTGCCACCAGCCTCACGGGGTCGGCTAGCGGGAGAAACGAGCAGTACTTC
CDR3aa: CATSLTGSASGRNEQYF
v_gene: TRBV15
j_gene: TRBJ2-7
d_gene: TRBD2
abundance: .

CDR3nt: TGCAGCGTTGTCGGGACAGGGAAGGGAGAGACCCAGTACTTC
CDR3aa: CSVVGTGKGETQYF
v_gene: TRBV29-1
j_gene: TRBJ2-5
d_gene: TRBD1
abundance: .

CDR3nt: TGCGCCAGCAGCCCCACAGGATTAGATACGCAGTATTTT
CDR3aa: CASSPTGLDTQYF
v_gene: TRBV4-3
j_gene: TRBJ2-3
d_gene: .
abundance: .

CDR3nt: TGTGCCAGCAGAGTTAGCGGCGGAGGGACCCAGTACTTC
CDR3aa: CASRVSGGGTQYF
v_gene: TRBV2
j_gene: TRBJ2-5
d_gene: .
abundance: .

CDR3nt: TGTGCCAGCAGCGCGCAGGGGACTGAAGCTTTCTTT
CDR3aa: CASSAQGTEAFF
v_gene: TRBV3-1/TRBV3-2
j_gene: TRBJ1-1
d_gene: .
abundance: few

CDR3nt: TGTGCCAGCAGTTCCTCAGACAGGGTGAACACTGAAGCTTTCTTT
CDR3aa: CASSSSDRVNTEAFF
v_gene: TRBV6-6
j_gene: TRBJ1-1
d_gene: TRBD1
abundance: few

CDR3nt: TGTGCCAGCAGTTCCTTAGGGGGTGGAGATACGCAGTATTTT
CDR3aa: CASSSLGGGDTQYF
v_gene: TRBV7-2
j_gene: TRBJ2-3
d_gene: .
abundance: .

CDR3nt: TGTGCCACCAGTCGGGACATCGGTTACAATGAGCAGTTCTTC
CDR3aa: CATSRDIGYNEQFF
v_gene: TRBV24-1
j_gene: TRBJ2-1
d_gene: .
abundance: .

CDR3nt: TGTGCCAGCAGGTTAGCGGGATGGACAGATACGCAGTATTTT
CDR3aa: CASRLAGWTDTQYF
v_gene: TRBV5-5
j_gene: TRBJ2-3
d_gene: TRBD2
abundance: .

CDR3nt: TGTGCCAGTACCCGGGAGGGAGGCTACACCTTC
CDR3aa: CASTREGGYTF
v_gene: TRBV19
j_gene: TRBJ1-2
d_gene: .
abundance: .

CDR3nt: TGTGCCAGCAGTTTAGATGGGAGGGCTTACAATGAGCAGTTCTTC
CDR3aa: CASSLDGRAYNEQFF
v_gene: TRBV27
j_gene: TRBJ2-1
d_gene: TRBD2
abundance: .

CDR3nt: TGCGCCAGCAGTGATGCCTTAGCAGATACGCAGTATTTT
CDR3aa: CASSDALADTQYF
v_gene: TRBV10-1
j_gene: TRBJ2-3
d_gene: .
abundance: once

CDR3nt: TGTGCCAGCAGCTGGCGACGGGGAGACTATGGCTACACCTTC
CDR3aa: CASSWRRGDYGYTF
v_gene: TRBV3-1/TRBV3-2
j_gene: TRBJ1-2
d_gene: .
abundance: .

CDR3nt: TGTGCCAGCAGTGATACAGGGGGCAAGAACACTGAAGCTTTCTTT
CDR3aa: CASSDTGGKNTEAFF
v_gene: TRBV2
j_gene: TRBJ1-1
d_gene: TRBD1
abundance: .